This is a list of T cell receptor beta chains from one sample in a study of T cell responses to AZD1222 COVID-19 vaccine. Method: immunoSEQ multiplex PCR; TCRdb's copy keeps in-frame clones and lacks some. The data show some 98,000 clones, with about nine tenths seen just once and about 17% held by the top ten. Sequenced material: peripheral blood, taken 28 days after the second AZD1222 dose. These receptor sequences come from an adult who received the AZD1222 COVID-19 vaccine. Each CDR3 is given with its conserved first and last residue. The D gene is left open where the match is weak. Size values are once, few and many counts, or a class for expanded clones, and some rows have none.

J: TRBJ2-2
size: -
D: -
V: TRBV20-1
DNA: TGCAGTGCTAGTAGAGGGGGGTCGACCGGGGAGCTGTTTTTT
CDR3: CSASRGGSTGELFF

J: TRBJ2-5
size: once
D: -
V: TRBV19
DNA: TGTGCCAGTAGTATGGACGACGGGGCCCGAGAGACCCAGTACTTC
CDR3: CASSMDDGARETQYF

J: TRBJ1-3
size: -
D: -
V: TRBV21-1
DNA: TGTGCCAGCAGTCTATGGTTAGAGAAGGACAGGAGCTCTGGAAACACCATATATTTT
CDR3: CASSLWLEKDRSSGNTIYF

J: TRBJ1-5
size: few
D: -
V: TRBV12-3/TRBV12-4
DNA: TGTGCCAGCAGTTTGGCGGGTAATCAGCCCCAGCATTTT
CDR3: CASSLAGNQPQHF

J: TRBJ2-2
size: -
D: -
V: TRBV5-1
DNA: TGCGCCAGCAGCTTGGGGACAGAAGGTACCGGGGAGCTGTTTTTT
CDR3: CASSLGTEGTGELFF

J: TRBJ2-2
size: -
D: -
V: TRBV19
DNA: TGTGCCAGTAGTAGATCTGGGGCATCCACCGGGGAGCTGTTTTTT
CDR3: CASSRSGASTGELFF

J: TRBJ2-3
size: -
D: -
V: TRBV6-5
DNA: TGTGCCAGCAGTTCGTCTCGCACAGATACGCAGTATTTT
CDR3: CASSSSRTDTQYF

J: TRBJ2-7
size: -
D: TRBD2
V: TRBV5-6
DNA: TGTGCCAGCAGCGTTAGCGGGAACTCCTACGAGCAGTACTTC
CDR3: CASSVSGNSYEQYF

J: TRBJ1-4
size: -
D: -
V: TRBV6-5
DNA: TGTGCCAGCAGTTCCCCAGGGACTAATGAAAAACTGTTTTTT
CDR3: CASSSPGTNEKLFF

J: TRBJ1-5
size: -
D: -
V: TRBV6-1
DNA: TGTGCCAGCAGTGAAGCGGGGTCGTCGAGCAGACAAAGCAATCAGCCCCAGCATTTT
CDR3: CASSEAGSSSRQSNQPQHF

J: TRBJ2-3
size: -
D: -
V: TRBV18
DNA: TGTGCCAGCTCACCCCCGGGGGTTATCGGCACAGATACGCAGTATTTT
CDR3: CASSPPGVIGTDTQYF

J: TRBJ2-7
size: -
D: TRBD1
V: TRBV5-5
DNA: TGTGCCAGCAGCGCGACAGGGAGTAGTTCCTACGAGCAGTACTTC
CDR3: CASSATGSSSYEQYF

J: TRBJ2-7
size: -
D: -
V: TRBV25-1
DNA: TGTGCCAGCAGTGAAGATCCGGGGAGGGAGCAGTACTTC
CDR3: CASSEDPGREQYF

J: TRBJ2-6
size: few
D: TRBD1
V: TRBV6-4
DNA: TGTGCCAGCAGTGACTCCGACAGGGGGTTCTCTGGGGCCAACGTCCTGACTTTC
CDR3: CASSDSDRGFSGANVLTF

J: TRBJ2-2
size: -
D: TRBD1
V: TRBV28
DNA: TGTGCCAGCAGCCCAACTTGGGGACAGGTGAACACCGGGGAGCTGTTTTTT
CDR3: CASSPTWGQVNTGELFF

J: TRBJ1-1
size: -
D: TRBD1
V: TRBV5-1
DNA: TGCGCCAGCAGCCCGGACAGGGGGAACACTGAAGCTTTCTTT
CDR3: CASSPDRGNTEAFF

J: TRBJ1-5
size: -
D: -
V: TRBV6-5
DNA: TGTGCCAGCAGTTACTCGGCTAGTAGCAATCAGCCCCAGCATTTT
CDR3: CASSYSASSNQPQHF

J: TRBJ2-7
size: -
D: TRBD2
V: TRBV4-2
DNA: TGTGCCAGCAGCCAAGTTGCAGCGGGAGTAAAGAACTTC
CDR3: CASSQVAAGVKNF

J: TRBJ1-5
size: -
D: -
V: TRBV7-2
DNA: TGTGCCAGCAGCTTAGCTAAGAGCAGCCATCAGCCCCAGCATTTT
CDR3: CASSLAKSSHQPQHF

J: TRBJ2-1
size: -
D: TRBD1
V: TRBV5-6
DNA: TGTGCCAGCAGCTTCGGGACAGGGGCCTACAATGAGCAGTTCTTC
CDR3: CASSFGTGAYNEQFF

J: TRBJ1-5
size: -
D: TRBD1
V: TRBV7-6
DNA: TGTGCCAGCAGTTCAGGACAGGGGGTCAATCAGCCCCAGCATTTT
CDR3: CASSSGQGVNQPQHF

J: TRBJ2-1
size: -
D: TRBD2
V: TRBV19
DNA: TGTGCCAGTAGTTTAGGACTAGCGGGAGGGTCCAATGAGCAGTTCTTC
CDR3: CASSLGLAGGSNEQFF

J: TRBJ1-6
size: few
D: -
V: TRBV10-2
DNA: TGCGCCAGCAAACGGGGGGTCGATAATTCACCCCTCCACTTT
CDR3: CASKRGVDNSPLHF

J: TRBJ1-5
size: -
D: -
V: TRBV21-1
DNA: TGTGCCAGCAGCAAACGCGACAGCACCTCTAGCAATCAGCCCCAGCATTTT
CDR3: CASSKRDSTSSNQPQHF

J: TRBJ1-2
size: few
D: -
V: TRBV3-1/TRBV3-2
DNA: TGTGCCAGCAGCCATCTAGGCGATGACTATGGCTACACCTTC
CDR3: CASSHLGDDYGYTF

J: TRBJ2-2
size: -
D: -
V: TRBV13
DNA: TGTGCCAGCAGCCCCCCGGTCGGCGGGGAGCTGTTTTTT
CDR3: CASSPPVGGELFF

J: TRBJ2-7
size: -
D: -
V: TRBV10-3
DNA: TGTGCCATCAAAGGAGTAGAGGGGATCTACGAGCAGTACTTC
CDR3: CAIKGVEGIYEQYF

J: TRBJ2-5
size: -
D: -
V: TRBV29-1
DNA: TGCAGCGTTGGGTCCCGGGGGACCCAGTACTTC
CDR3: CSVGSRGTQYF

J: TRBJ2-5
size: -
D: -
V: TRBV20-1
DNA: TGCAGTGCTAGTATCGCTAGTTTGGTTACGGAGACCCAGTACTTC
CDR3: CSASIASLVTETQYF

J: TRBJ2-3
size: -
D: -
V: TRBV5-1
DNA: TGCGCCAGCAGCTTAAGTGGGACTAGCACAGATACGCAGTATTTT
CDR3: CASSLSGTSTDTQYF

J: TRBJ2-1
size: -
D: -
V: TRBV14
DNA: TGTGCCAGCAGCCAACGGATGGGGGCTAGTATTCAGCAGTTCTTC
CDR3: CASSQRMGASIQQFF

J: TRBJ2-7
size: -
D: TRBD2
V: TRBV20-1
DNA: TGCAGTGCTAGTGAGGGACTAGCGGGAGTCTACGAGCAGTACTTC
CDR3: CSASEGLAGVYEQYF

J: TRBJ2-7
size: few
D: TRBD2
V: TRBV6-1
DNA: TGTGCCAGCAGTGCCTCACATCGGACTAGCGGGAGGGCCTACGAGCAGTACTTC
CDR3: CASSASHRTSGRAYEQYF

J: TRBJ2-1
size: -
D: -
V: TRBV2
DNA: TGTGCCAGCAGTGCCGCCGGGACTTACAACAATGAGCAGTTCTTC
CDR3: CASSAAGTYNNEQFF

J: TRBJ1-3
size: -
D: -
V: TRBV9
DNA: TGTGCCAGCAGCCCACGGGACCGCAGCTCTGGAAACACCATATATTTT
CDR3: CASSPRDRSSGNTIYF

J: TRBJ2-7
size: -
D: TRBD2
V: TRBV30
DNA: TGTGCCTGGAGCAAGCGGCTAGCGGGGATCCACGAGCAGTACTTC
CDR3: CAWSKRLAGIHEQYF

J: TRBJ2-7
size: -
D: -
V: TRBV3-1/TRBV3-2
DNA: TGTGCCAGCAGCCAAGGAGGACCCTACGAGCAGTACTTC
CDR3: CASSQGGPYEQYF

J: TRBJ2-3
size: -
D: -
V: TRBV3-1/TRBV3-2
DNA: TGTGCCAGCAGCCGGACAGTGAGCACAGATACGCAGTATTTT
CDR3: CASSRTVSTDTQYF

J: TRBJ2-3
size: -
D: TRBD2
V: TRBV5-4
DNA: TGTGCCAGCAGCTCCGGACTAGCGGGGCAGGGTACGCAGTATTTT
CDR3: CASSSGLAGQGTQYF

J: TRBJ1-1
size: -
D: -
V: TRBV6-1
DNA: TGTGCCAGCAGTGAACCCCCTGGGGGTGTCATGAACACTGAAGCTTTCTTT
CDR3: CASSEPPGGVMNTEAFF

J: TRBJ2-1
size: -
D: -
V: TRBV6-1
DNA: TGTGCCAGCAGTGAAGGAGGGTATGAGCAGTTCTTC
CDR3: CASSEGGYEQFF

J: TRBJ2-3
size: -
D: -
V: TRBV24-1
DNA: TGTGCCACCAGTGATTTTATGTCTGGGGACGGAGGCACAGATACGCAGTATTTT
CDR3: CATSDFMSGDGGTDTQYF

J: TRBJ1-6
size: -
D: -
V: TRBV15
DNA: TGTGCCACCAGCAGAGGGGGGGGTAGTTACTCACCCCTCCACTTT
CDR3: CATSRGGGSYSPLHF

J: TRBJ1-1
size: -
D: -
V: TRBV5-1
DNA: TGCGCCAGCAGCTTGGGGAACGCGTGGGCTGAAGCTTTCTTT
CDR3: CASSLGNAWAEAFF

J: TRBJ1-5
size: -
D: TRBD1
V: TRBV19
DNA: TGTGCCAGTAGTCAGGGACAGGGGAATCAGCCCCAGCATTTT
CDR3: CASSQGQGNQPQHF

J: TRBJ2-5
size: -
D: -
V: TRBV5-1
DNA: TGCGCCAGCAGCTTACACCTGGGGTACCAAGAGACCCAGTACTTC
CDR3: CASSLHLGYQETQYF

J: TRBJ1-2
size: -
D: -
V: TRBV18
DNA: TGTGCCAGCTCACCTGGCCAGACGAACTATGGCTACACCTTC
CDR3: CASSPGQTNYGYTF

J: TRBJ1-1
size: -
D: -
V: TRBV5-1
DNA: TGCGCCAGCAGCTTGGCACAGGGAGCGAACACTGAAGCTTTCTTT
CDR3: CASSLAQGANTEAFF

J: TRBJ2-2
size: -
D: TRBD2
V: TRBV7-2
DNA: TGTGCCAGCAGCCTTAGCGGGAGGATAGGGACCGGGGAGCTGTTTTTT
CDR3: CASSLSGRIGTGELFF

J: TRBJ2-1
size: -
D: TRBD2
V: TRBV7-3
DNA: TGTGCCAGCAGTCAAACCCCGGGGGGTGGTGAGCAGTTCTTC
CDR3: CASSQTPGGGEQFF

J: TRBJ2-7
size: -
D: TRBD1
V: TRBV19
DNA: TGTGCCAGTAGTCCAACGGACAGGGCGGGGTCCTACGAGCAGTACTTC
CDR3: CASSPTDRAGSYEQYF

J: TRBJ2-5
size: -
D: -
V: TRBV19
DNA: TGTGCCAGTAGTACTAGCGCCCAAGAGACCCAGTACTTC
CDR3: CASSTSAQETQYF

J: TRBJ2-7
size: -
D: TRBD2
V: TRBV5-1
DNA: TGCGCCAGCAGTTTATCGACTAGCGGGCGGATATACGAGCAGTACTTC
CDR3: CASSLSTSGRIYEQYF

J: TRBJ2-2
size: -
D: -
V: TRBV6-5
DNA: TGTGCCAGCAGGGATCCACTATGGGACACCGGGGAGCTGTTTTTT
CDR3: CASRDPLWDTGELFF

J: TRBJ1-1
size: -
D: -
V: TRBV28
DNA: TGTGCCAGCAGAAGCGCCCACAGGGCCTGGAACACTGAAGCTTTCTTT
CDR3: CASRSAHRAWNTEAFF

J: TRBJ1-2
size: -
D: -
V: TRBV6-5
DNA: TGTGCCAGCAGTTACTCGCCGGGACTGGATGGCTACACCTTC
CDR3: CASSYSPGLDGYTF

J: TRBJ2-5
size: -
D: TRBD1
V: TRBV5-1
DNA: TGCGCCAGCAGCTCCCAGGGCAGGGGGCATGAGACCCAGTACTTC
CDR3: CASSSQGRGHETQYF

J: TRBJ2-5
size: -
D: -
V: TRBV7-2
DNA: TGTGCCAGCAGCTTAGGAGGTCCCGTGGAGACCCAGTACTTC
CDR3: CASSLGGPVETQYF